A selection of T cell receptor beta chains follows, all from one sample in a study of spatial heterogeneity in lung cancer. TCRdb reprocessed the 5' RACE reads with MiXCR, giving one entry per CDR3 protein. This table has about 40,000 distinct CDR3 sequences, 4% to 6% appearing once. The starting material was PBMCs, obtained at surgery. The receptors derive from a female donor with early-stage non-small cell lung cancer. CDR3s include the opening cysteine and the closing phenylalanine or tryptophan. D genes are given only for firm matches. Rows give clone size only sometimes, using once, few, many, or a class for an expanded clone.

TRBJ1-5 | TRBD1 | TRBV7-8 | - | TGTGCCAGCAGCTCGACAGGGGGCAATCAGCCCCAGCATTTT | CASSSTGGNQPQHF
TRBJ2-7 | TRBD1 | TRBV5-1 | many | TGCGCCAGCAGCCGGGACAGGGAGTACGAGCAGTACTTC | CASSRDREYEQYF
TRBJ2-1 | TRBD2 | TRBV9 | many | TGTGCCAGCAGCGTAGAAGGCGGGAGCAATGAGCAGTTCTTC | CASSVEGGSNEQFF
TRBJ2-5 | - | TRBV28 | many | TGTGCCAGCAGTTTACCGGGCGATCATGAAGAGACCCAGTACTTC | CASSLPGDHEETQYF
TRBJ2-7 | - | TRBV27 | many | TGTGCCAGCAGTTTAGACAGAGGAGGCTACGAGCAGTACTTC | CASSLDRGGYEQYF
TRBJ1-2 | - | TRBV9 | many | TGTGCCAGCAGCGTAGGCGGGGGGACCCGCTATGGCTACACCTTC | CASSVGGGTRYGYTF
TRBJ2-7 | TRBD1 | TRBV5-1 | - | TGCGCCAGCAGCTTGGGCGGACAGGGATCTTCCTACGAGCAGTACTTC | CASSLGGQGSSYEQYF
TRBJ2-1 | - | TRBV30 | few | TGTGCCTGGAGTAGAGGAGGCAATGAGCAGTTCTTC | CAWSRGGNEQFF
TRBJ2-7 | - | TRBV11-2 | many | TGTGCCAGCAGCTTAGTCTCCTCCCTGGGGGACTACGAGCAGTACTTC | CASSLVSSLGDYEQYF
TRBJ1-2 | - | TRBV3-1 | - | TGTGCCAGCAGCCATGTACAGGCCTCCTATGGCTACACCTTC | CASSHVQASYGYTF
TRBJ2-3 | - | TRBV9 | many | TGTGCCAGCAGCCCCCTGTGGGGGGCGGTCACAGATACGCAGTATTTT | CASSPLWGAVTDTQYF
TRBJ2-1 | - | TRBV11-2 | many | TGTGCCAGCAGCTTAGGTTCTGACTCCTACAATGAGCAGTTCTTC | CASSLGSDSYNEQFF
TRBJ2-2 | - | TRBV7-8 | many | TGTGCCAGCAGCCTCACTATCGGGGAGCTTTTTTTT | CASSLTIGELFF
TRBJ1-5 | - | TRBV27 | - | TGTGCCAGCAGTCTTGCCCTGGGCAATCAGCCCCAGCATTTT | CASSLALGNQPQHF
TRBJ2-1 | TRBD2 | TRBV6-5 | many | TGTGCCAGCAGTTACGAGGCTAGCGGATACAATGAGCAGTTCTTC | CASSYEASGYNEQFF
TRBJ2-7 | - | TRBV28 | medium-sized | TGTGCCAGCAGCCCCCTGGTCGGTCCCTACGAGCAGTACTTC | CASSPLVGPYEQYF
TRBJ1-5 | - | TRBV5-6 | many | TGTGCCAGCAGCCGAATGACAGGTTCAAGCAATCAGCCCCAGCATTTT | CASSRMTGSSNQPQHF
TRBJ2-5 | - | TRBV7-2 | many | TGTGCCAGCAGCCCCACGCCATGGGTCTCGGAGACCCAGTACTTC | CASSPTPWVSETQYF
TRBJ1-5 | - | TRBV6-2/TRBV6-3 | many | TGTGCCAGCAGTAAACAAGACAGGAGCCCGAATCAGCCCCAGCATTTT | CASSKQDRSPNQPQHF
TRBJ1-1 | - | TRBV7-8 | many | TGTGCCAGCAGCCAATGGGGCAGGGCTGACACTGAAGCTTTCTTT | CASSQWGRADTEAFF
TRBJ2-3 | TRBD1 | TRBV18 | - | TGTGCCAGCTCACCTGGACAGGGCTTCACAGATACGCAGTATTTT | CASSPGQGFTDTQYF
TRBJ1-2 | - | TRBV7-8 | many | TGTGCCAGCATAGCCCACAGGGCTGCTAACTATGGCTACACCTTC | CASIAHRAANYGYTF
TRBJ1-3 | - | TRBV7-9 | once | TGTGCCAGCAAAGGGCCGAGCTCTGGAAACACCATATATTTT | CASKGPSSGNTIYF
TRBJ1-1 | - | TRBV6-5 | many | TGTGCCAGCAGGAGGGGGATCAATACTGAAGCTTTCTTT | CASRRGINTEAFF
TRBJ2-7 | TRBD1 | TRBV6-1 | - | TGTGCCAGCCAATCATGGGACAGGGGTTACGAGCAGTACTTC | CASQSWDRGYEQYF
TRBJ2-2 | TRBD1 | TRBV3-1 | few | TGTGCCAGCAGCCAAGATGGGGACAGGGCCGGCCCCAACACCGGGGAGCTGTTTTTT | CASSQDGDRAGPNTGELFF
TRBJ1-3 | - | TRBV2 | many | TGTGCCAGCAGTGATTTATCGGCGAGAACTGGAAACACCATATATTTT | CASSDLSARTGNTIYF
TRBJ2-3 | - | TRBV12-3/TRBV12-4 | few | TGTGCCAGCAGTTACAGGCAGATCACAGATACGCAGTATTTT | CASSYRQITDTQYF
TRBJ1-3 | - | TRBV7-3 | many | TGTGCCAGCAGCTTAACGGGTCAGGGGTCTGGAAACACCATATATTTT | CASSLTGQGSGNTIYF
TRBJ2-5 | TRBD2 | TRBV12-3/TRBV12-4 | many | TGTGCCAGCACTCTAGCGGGACAAGAGACCCAGTACTTC | CASTLAGQETQYF
TRBJ2-7 | TRBD1 | TRBV7-6 | many | TGTGCCAGCACCTGTTTCCCTCTACTACAGGGGAGTTACTACGAGCAGTACTTC | CASTCFPLLQGSYYEQYF
TRBJ2-1 | - | TRBV11-2 | many | TGTGCCAGCAGCTGGGTTAAGGGGGGGACCTACAATGAGCAGTTCTTC | CASSWVKGGTYNEQFF
TRBJ1-1 | - | TRBV5-1 | many | TGCGCCAGTACCCTGGCACAGTCGAACACTGAAGCTTTCTTT | CASTLAQSNTEAFF
TRBJ2-1 | - | TRBV7-2 | many | TGTGCCAGCAGCTCAGAACTGTACAATGAGCAGTTCTTC | CASSSELYNEQFF
TRBJ1-4 | TRBD1 | TRBV2 | many | TGTGCCACCGCTACGGACAGGGTCTCTTATGAAAAACTGTTTTTT | CATATDRVSYEKLFF
TRBJ1-2 | TRBD1 | TRBV4-3 | many | TGCGCCAGCAGCCAGTCCGGGGGACAGGGGGACCTGGGCTACACCTTC | CASSQSGGQGDLGYTF
TRBJ1-1 | TRBD1 | TRBV12-3/TRBV12-4 | - | TGTGCCAGCAGTCCCCGGGACAGGGCAGTGGGAGTAGAAGCTTTCTTT | CASSPRDRAVGVEAFF
TRBJ1-2 | - | TRBV5-4 | many | TGTGCCAGCAGCTCCCCCGGGTTGAGCTACACCTTC | CASSSPGLSYTF
TRBJ2-7 | TRBD1 | TRBV9 | few | TGTGCCAGCAGCCTCCTGGACAGGGGACACGAGCAGTACTTC | CASSLLDRGHEQYF
TRBJ2-5 | - | TRBV19 | few | TGTGCCAGTAGTAGGGGACCGCGCCAAGAGACCCAGTACTTC | CASSRGPRQETQYF
TRBJ2-7 | - | TRBV12-3/TRBV12-4 | many | TGTGCCAGCAGCCCCTTTGAGGGCGCGCCCTACGAGCAGTACTTC | CASSPFEGAPYEQYF
TRBJ1-1 | - | TRBV5-1 | many | TGCGCCAGCAGCCTGGCCAGCATGAACACTGAAGCTTTCTTT | CASSLASMNTEAFF
TRBJ1-2 | - | TRBV10-3 | many | TGTGCCATCAGTGAGTCGGGGCAAACAAACTATGGCTACACCTTC | CAISESGQTNYGYTF
TRBJ1-1 | - | TRBV12-3/TRBV12-4 | few | TGTGCCAGCAGTTTTTCCCCCACAGGGAACACTGAAGCTTTCTTT | CASSFSPTGNTEAFF
TRBJ2-4 | TRBD1 | TRBV28 | many | TGTGCCAGCAGTCCGCGGACAGGGTCGACAGCCAAAAACATTCAGTACTTC | CASSPRTGSTAKNIQYF
TRBJ2-2 | - | TRBV9 | large | TGTGCCAGCAGCGTATATGACGGGGAGCTGTTTTTT | CASSVYDGELFF
TRBJ2-4 | - | TRBV6-5 | many | TGTGCCAGCAGTCCCCTTATCCAGGGGAAGGAAACCAAAAACATTCAGTACTTC | CASSPLIQGKETKNIQYF
TRBJ1-1 | - | TRBV20-1 | many | TGCAGTGCTAGTAGTTCGGGGCAGGGACGGGCTGAAGCTTTCTTT | CSASSSGQGRAEAFF
TRBJ2-3 | TRBD2 | TRBV7-2 | - | TGTGCCAGCAGCTTAGTAGCGGGGGGCACAGATACGCAGTATTTT | CASSLVAGGTDTQYF
TRBJ2-1 | TRBD1 | TRBV18 | few | TGTGCCAGCTCCTATAAAACAGGGGTCGTCTACAATGAGCAGTTCTTC | CASSYKTGVVYNEQFF
TRBJ1-2 | - | TRBV10-3 | few | TGTGCCACCCGCCATTCAACGGATGGCTACACCTTC | CATRHSTDGYTF
TRBJ1-5 | - | TRBV19 | few | TGTGCCAGTAGTCGCGTCCAAGCTGGACAGCCCCAGCATTTT | CASSRVQAGQPQHF
TRBJ1-1 | - | TRBV12-3/TRBV12-4 | - | TGTGCCAGCAGTTTTCTCGCCGGAGGGCCTCTGAACACTGAAGCTTTCTTT | CASSFLAGGPLNTEAFF